Reported below is one T cell receptor (beta chain). This sample was taken from a study of blood T cell repertoires in COVID-19. Source study methods: Counts of nucleated cells, estimated from reference gene primer amplification, were obtained. The data were produced by immunoSEQ multiplex PCR, yet TCRdb's version contains in-frame clones alone and is incomplete. That table gives V, J and clone size, and the DNA gave D and trimming. The repertoire has 140,000 to 150,000 clones, about 87% of them found once; the top ten carry over 2%. Seattle's cohort entered during active infection and was followed longitudinally. CDR1 and CDR2 (germline): MNHEY, SVGAGI. This CDR3 is 11 amino acids long. V was cut by 4 bases and J by 11 bases, with 11 bases left in between.

This receptor was identified in a human donor with COVID-19, enrolled during active disease. The donor label of this sample is uncertain. Specimen: peripheral blood. The V and J genes are TRBV6-5 and TRBJ1-1; no clear D. The CDR3 protein is CASSLEGSAFF. The CDR3 DNA follows: TGTGCCAGCAGTTTAGAGGGTTCCGCTTTCTTT.